This T cell receptor beta chain was found in a study of metastatic and nonmetastatic thyroid tumors (TCRdb year 2020). Regarding the study in general: Repertoires from peripheral blood and from tumor or nodule tissue samples of malignant and benign thyroid patients were compared. What the study reported, not specific to this receptor: TCR beta diversity was reported as significantly higher in malignant tumors than in benign nodules, in both blood and tumor samples.

The library was prepared using PCR. Sequencing was performed on an Illumina HiSeq 4000. High-throughput sequencing was used to profile the TCR beta-chain CDR3 region of each patient. The authors processed their data as follows. The researchers built a classifier to tell apart papillary thyroid cancer patients with distant metastasis, based on CDR3 differences among clinicopathological groups. To measure repertoire diversity the researchers used the Shannon index, while the Morisita-Horn index served to gauge how similar the tumor and blood repertoires were. In-frame beta chains were kept once TCRdb had trimmed the public reads at Q25 with fastp and called clones with MiXCR. TCRdb, rather than the study authors, made the V and J calls. Within this sample are around 25,000 clones, with roughly 26% of them counted one time only. The ten most abundant clones make up over 5% of the sample. Turning to this clone: The specificity of this receptor is unknown. An end of the junction differs from the germline gene, which may be a read error.

Before undergoing thyroid surgery, none of the patients had been given any kind of treatment. Patient clinical samples collected from about 2012 to 2018 were retrospectively analysed using T-cell receptor beta sequencing. Its CDR3 holds 14 amino acids, cysteine through phenylalanine. Only the CDR3 part of the read is kept: 42 bases, read in frame from the first base. The germline V gene provides CDR1 SGHDN and CDR2 FVKESK. Recombination joined TRBV14 with TRBJ2-7; the D gene assignment is ambiguous. This clonotype was sampled from a female donor with papillary thyroid cancer or a benign thyroid nodule (not recorded which). Some clones in this sample may be carry-over from other donors' samples. The material sequenced was blood. For the CDR3, the sequence is CAGSQLTWVGEQYF. The base sequence is TGTGCCGGCAGCCAACTCACATGGGTCGGTGAGCAGTACTTC.